Listed below are T cell receptor beta chains from one sample, sequenced in a study of T cell changes during pregnancy in multiple sclerosis. TCRdb's copy holds only in-frame clones and misses some; the assay was immunoSEQ multiplex PCR. In the table there are 65,000 to 85,000 clones, around 90% of which are singletons. The specimen comprised CD4+ T cells from peripheral blood mononuclear cells, sampled before pregnancy. The receptors shown here come from a female donor with multiple sclerosis, enrolled in a pregnancy study. The CDR3 runs from the conserved cysteine through the conserved F or W. The D gene is left open where the match is weak. Size tells how often a clone was seen (once, few, many) or the class of an expanded clone, and some rows leave it out.

v_call	clone_size	d_call	j_call	cdr3_nt	cdr3_aa
TRBV7-9	.	.	TRBJ1-3	TGTGCCAGCGCCAGGGACTCTGGAAACACCATATATTTT	CASARDSGNTIYF
TRBV9	.	TRBD2	TRBJ2-3	TGTGCCAGCAGCGGATTTGAGAGCGGGAGCTTTTGGGATACGCAGTATTTT	CASSGFESGSFWDTQYF
TRBV5-4	.	.	TRBJ1-2	TGTGCCAGCAGCTTGGGGTCGGAGCCTGGCTACACCTTC	CASSLGSEPGYTF
TRBV4-1	.	TRBD2	TRBJ2-7	TGCGCCAGCAGTCCCGACGCGCCCCTAGCGGGAGCCTACGAGCAGTACTTC	CASSPDAPLAGAYEQYF
TRBV6-5	.	TRBD2	TRBJ2-2	TGTGCCAGCCGTTTTACTAGCGGGAGGGGAGGTGGGGAGCTGTTTTTT	CASRFTSGRGGGELFF
TRBV5-1	.	.	TRBJ1-1	TGCGCCAGCAGTCTGTCGGGGGGGAACACTGAAGCTTTCTTT	CASSLSGGNTEAFF
TRBV30	few	TRBD1	TRBJ2-2	TGTGCCTGGAGTCTACGCAGGACAGGCACGAGGACCGGGGAGCTGTTTTTT	CAWSLRRTGTRTGELFF
TRBV15	.	.	TRBJ2-3	TGTGCCACCAGCAGAGGGGGCACCTCTAGCACAGATACGCAGTATTTT	CATSRGGTSSTDTQYF
TRBV6-1	.	.	TRBJ2-7	TGTGCCAGCAGTGAAGGGCAGGGCGTACCCTACGAGCAGTACTTC	CASSEGQGVPYEQYF
TRBV5-8	.	.	TRBJ2-3	TGTGCCAGCAGCTCCGGGACTAGCACAGATACGCAGTATTTT	CASSSGTSTDTQYF